This TCR beta chain was found in a study of human T cells and chemical hapten exposure. About the research overall: Patients received weekly diphenylcyclopropenone doses to the scalp throughout the approximately 24-week study.

This clonotype came up many times. MiXCR, applied by TCRdb to the RACE reads, yields one record per CDR3 protein. Of 300,000 to 350,000 distinct CDR3 sequences in the sample, roughly 6.9% are singletons; the top ten hold more than 7%. Trimming took off 1 base at V and 4 bases at J, with 13 bases between the two ends. In germline, CDR1 is DFQATT, CDR2 SNEGSKA (reference sequence). CDR3 length: 14 amino acids. Noted time point: patch test 1, 2 weeks after DPC sensitization. Treatment indicated: therapeutic diphenylcyclopropenone sensitization with weekly scalp DPC. The sequencing used whole blood, collected in connection with sensitization to the hapten diphenylcyclopropenone (DPC). The chain joins TRBV20-1 to TRBJ1-2; D remains ambiguous. The receptor's source is a woman aged 18-29 years with alopecia areata. Some clones in this sample may be carry-over from other donors' samples. The CDR3 loop is CSARVGRVSYGYTF. The DNA of the CDR3 is TGCAGTGCTAGAGTGGGGAGAGTAAGCTATGGCTACACCTTC.